This TCR beta chain was documented in a study of T cells in Graves' hyperthyroidism and ophthalmopathy. The investigators amplified TCR beta CDR3 regions from RNA transcripts. Initially, a first-round RT-PCR of the TCR CDR3 employed the HTBI primer set. In TCRdb, the multiplex PCR reads were re-called with MiXCR into one record per CDR3 protein. The sample has almost 350,000 distinct CDR3 sequences, 15% to 20% seen once; the top ten hold less than 20%. This clonotype has at least ten counts. This CDR3 is 15 amino acids long. Trimming shortened V by 3 bases and J by 0 bases, and 12 bases separated the two germline ends.

The sample comprised blood. The rearrangement joins TRBV12-3 or TRBV12-4 to TRBJ2-7; D is uncertain. The clonotype was recovered from a middle-aged woman with Graves' ophthalmopathy. The CDR3 protein is CASSLGYPTSYEQYF. DNA of the CDR3: TGTGCCAGCAGTTTGGGTTACCCCACCTCCTACGAGCAGTACTTC.